These 28 T cell receptor beta chains share one sample of origin, sequenced in a study of regulatory and conventional T cells in RAG deficiency. Blood CD4+ CD25-low CD127-high conventional T cells supplied the genomic DNA template. The assay was immunoSEQ multiplex PCR, and TCRdb's table has in-frame clones only and misses some. There are 30,000 to 40,000 clones in the sample; roughly 76% occur only once, and roughly 3% lies in the top ten. Separately, the same data were catalogued under a study of regulatory T cells. That report notes: Amplification used 52 TRBV primers and 13 TRBJ primers.

The specimen sequenced was CD4+ effector T cells sorted from blood. The receptor source for this set is a human donor in good health.

V and J are TRBV5-1 and TRBJ2-1; D could derive from TRBD1 or TRBD2 (5 bases each). CDR3 length equals 16 residues. Trimming left V 7 bases short and J 0 bases short, with 17 bases between. CDR1 and CDR2 (germline): SGHRS, YFSETQ. CDR3 residues: CASHTGIGSSYNEQFF. CDR3 coding DNA: TGCGCCAGCCATACAGGAATTGGGAGCTCCTACAATGAGCAGTTCTTC.

This clone is a singleton in its sample. This chain joins TRBV28 and TRBJ1-5; maybe TRBD1 (5 bases). The CDR3 covers 16 residues. V was shortened by 1 base and J by 2 bases, with 12 bases between the two germline ends. Germline CDR1 MDHEN, CDR2 SYDVKM. The CDR3 coding sequence is TGTGCCAGCAGTTTATATCGGGGGAGAGGCAATCAGCCCCAGCATTTT. Its translation is CASSLYRGRGNQPQHF. Full variable domain (missing parts from reference TRBV28 and TRBJ1-5): DVKVTQSSRYLVKRTGEKVFLECVQDMDHENMFWYRQDPGLGLRLIYFSYDVKMKEKGDIPEGYSVSREKKERFSLILESASTNQTSMYLCASSLYRGRGNQPQHFGDGTRLSIL.

The chain couples TRBV5-8 to TRBJ1-6, with D hard to call. The CDR3 runs 16 residues. Germline V gene sequence: CDR1 SGHTS, CDR2 YDEGEE. The V gene lost 4 bases and the J gene lost 0 bases, with 11 bases spanning the gap. CDR3 nucleotide sequence: TGTGCCAGCAGCATCCTAAGGAGCTCCTATAATTCACCCCTCCACTTT. Protein: CASSILRSSYNSPLHF.

The chain recombines TRBV5-1 with TRBJ2-2, with D perhaps TRBD1 (6 bases). The ends were cut back, 3 bases at V and 4 bases at J, with 13 bases in the middle. Per the germline V gene, CDR1 is SGHRS and CDR2 is YFSETQ. CDR3 length: 15 amino acids. DNA for the CDR3: TGCGCCAGCAGCTCTCAACAGGGAATCACCGGGGAGCTGTTTTTT. Its translation: CASSSQQGITGELFF. The entire variable domain, with the rest obtained from reference TRBV5-1 and TRBJ2-2, is as follows: KAGVTQTPRYLIKTRGQQVTLSCSPISGHRSVSWYQQTPGQGLQFLFEYFSETQRNKGNFPGRFSGRQFSNSRSEMNVSTLELGDSALYLCASSSQQGITGELFFGEGSRLTVL.

The chain uses TRBV2 and TRBJ2-2; D possibly corresponds to TRBD1 (5 bases). Trimming left V 5 bases short and J 1 base short, with 14 bases between. Germline V lookup: CDR1 SNHLY, CDR2 FYNNEI. This CDR3 has 16 residues. The CDR3 protein is CASSSQGLLNTGELFF. For the CDR3, the DNA is TGTGCCAGCAGTTCTCAGGGCCTTCTGAACACCGGGGAGCTGTTTTTT.

V usage is TRBV30 and J usage is TRBJ2-5, with D perhaps TRBD1 (5 bases). CDR3 length: 15 residues. Germline V gene data show CDR1 as GTSNPN and CDR2 as SVGIG (reference sequence). The V gene lost 4 bases and the J gene lost 7 bases, with 22 bases spanning the gap. CDR3 DNA sequence: TGTGCCTGGAATGCTCAGGGTCTACATCAGGGGACCCAGTACTTC. This sequence encodes CAWNAQGLHQGTQYF.

This clone was detected only once. This chain links TRBV5-1 with TRBJ2-3, with D possibly matching TRBD2 (5 bases). Germline CDR1 and CDR2: SGHRS and YFSETQ. Trimming took off 2 bases at V and 7 bases at J, with 8 bases between the two ends. CDR3 length equals 12 residues. The CDR3 is CASSFGGNTQYF. The CDR3 coding sequence is TGCGCCAGCAGCTTCGGAGGAAATACGCAGTATTTT.

The chain uses TRBV19 and TRBJ1-1, with D tentatively TRBD1 (6 bases). This CDR3 is 19 amino acids long. The V gene lost 7 bases and the J gene lost 1 base, with 28 bases spanning the gap. The germline V gene encodes CDR1 LNHDA and CDR2 SQIVND (reference sequence). The CDR3 DNA sequence: TGTGCCAGTACGCGTGGGAGCCCCACAGGGACACAAGGGAACACTGAAGCTTTCTTT. This sequence encodes CASTRGSPTGTQGNTEAFF. The full variable domain, completed using reference TRBV19 and TRBJ1-1, is DGGITQSPKYLFRKEGQNVTLSCEQNLNHDAMYWYRQDPGQGLRLIYYSQIVNDFQKGDIAEGYSVSREKKESFPLTVTSAQKNPTAFYLCASTRGSPTGTQGNTEAFFGQGTRLTVV.

The chain joins TRBV5-1 to TRBJ1-5; 8 bases are shared with TRBD1. CDR3 length: 16 residues. V dropped 0 bases and J dropped 5; count of bases not matched to a gene: 7. Germline-derived CDR1 and CDR2 are SGHRS and YFSETQ. The CDR3 DNA follows: TGCGCCAGCAGCTTGGGGACAGGGAAGTGGGATCAGCCCCAGCATTTT. Amino acids: CASSLGTGKWDQPQHF.

A few counts support this clone. The chain carries TRBV10-3 and TRBJ1-5; D remains unclear. In germline, CDR1 is ENHRY, CDR2 SYGVKD. Between the trimmed V and J ends, which lost 3 bases and 6 bases, there was a span of 12 bases. The CDR3 contains 14 residues. The CDR3 DNA reads as TGTGCCATCAGTGACGACATCAAGGGTCAGCCCCAGCATTTT. This sequence encodes CAISDDIKGQPQHF.

The table lists this clone with a few counts. The V gene is TRBV7-2, the J gene TRBJ1-2; 7 nucleotides match TRBD1. After removal of 5 bases from V and 4 bases from J, the junction contained 4 bases not matched to a gene. Germline V gene lookup returns CDR1 SGHTA and CDR2 FQGNSA. This CDR3 has 13 amino acids. CDR3 amino acids: CASSRQGGYGYTF. For the CDR3, the DNA is TGTGCCAGCAGCCGACAGGGAGGCTATGGCTACACCTTC.

This CDR3 is CASSSDGYTF. The CDR3 DNA sequence: TGTGCCAGCAGTTCCGATGGCTACACCTTC. This rearrangement joins TRBV2 to TRBJ1-2; D unclear. V dropped 5 bases and J dropped 6 bases, with 4 bases sitting between them. CDR1 is SNHLY, CDR2 FYNNEI, per germline. CDR3 size: 10 residues. Supplemented by reference TRBV2 and TRBJ1-2, the full variable domain reads EPEVTQTPSHQVTQMGQEVILRCVPISNHLYFYWYRQILGQKVEFLVSFYNNEISEKSEIFDDQFSVERPDGSNFTLKIRSTKLEDSAMYFCASSSDGYTFGSGTRLTVV.

This chain links TRBV4-1 with TRBJ1-5; no reliable D call. This CDR3 has 13 amino acids. Looked up from germline, CDR1 is MGHRA and CDR2 is YSYEKL. V lost 1 base to trimming and J lost 4 bases, with 5 bases between them. The CDR3 reads CASSQVGNQPQHF. The CDR3 DNA sequence: TGCGCCAGCAGCCAAGTTGGGAATCAGCCCCAGCATTTT.

This clone came up a few times. The chain carries TRBV7-3 and TRBJ2-7; tentative D call: TRBD1 (6 bases). The ends were cut back, 5 bases at V and 6 bases at J, with 14 bases in the middle. The CDR3 runs 13 residues. Germline CDR1 reads SGHTA; CDR2 reads FQGTGA. In DNA, the CDR3 is TGTGCCAGCAGCGAACAGGGTAGGGGCGAGCAGTACTTC. It specifies CASSEQGRGEQYF.

The V gene is TRBV9, the J gene TRBJ1-2; D is ambiguous. V dropped 4 bases and J dropped 8 bases, with 18 bases sitting between them. Germline V gene sequence: CDR1 SGDLS, CDR2 YYNGEE. The CDR3 totals 14 residues. The CDR3 sequence: CASSPHPDVNGYTF. The CDR3 DNA reads as TGTGCCAGCAGCCCTCATCCGGACGTTAACGGCTACACCTTC.

The chain combines TRBV5-4 with TRBJ1-4; D perhaps matches TRBD1 (5 bases). V was shortened by 4 bases and J by 8 bases, with 18 bases between the two germline ends. CDR1 and CDR2 (germline): SGHNT, YYREEE (reference sequence). The CDR3 has 15 amino acids. CDR3 DNA: TGTGCCAGCAGCGCGTCGACAGCCGATAAAGAAAAACTGTTTTTT. This encodes CASSASTADKEKLFF. Full variable domain (missing parts from reference TRBV5-4 and TRBJ1-4): ETGVTQSPTHLIKTRGQQVTLRCSSQSGHNTVSWYQQALGQGPQFIFQYYREEENGRGNFPPRFSGLQFPNYSSELNVNALELDDSALYLCASSASTADKEKLFFGSGTQLSVL.

This clone was seen a single time. The J gene is TRBJ1-5, the V gene TRBV6-6; D gene ambiguous. The ends were cut back, 5 bases at V and 1 base at J, with 9 bases in the middle. Germline V CDR1 and CDR2: MNHNY, SVGAGI (reference sequence). The CDR3 runs to 14 residues. DNA of the CDR3: TGTGCCAGCAGTCGACCCGAGAGCAATCAGCCCCAGCATTTT. Its protein is CASSRPESNQPQHF.

This clone was observed a few times. The CDR3 sequence: CASRALAGPTYEQYF. The CDR3 DNA reads as TGTGCCAGCAGAGCACTAGCGGGGCCAACCTACGAGCAGTACTTC. The J gene is TRBJ2-7, the V gene TRBV28; 10 bases match TRBD2. The CDR3 length is 15 residues. The ends lost 6 bases at V and 2 bases at J; junction bases unmatched: 7. Germline V gene sequence: CDR1 MDHEN, CDR2 SYDVKM.

This chain joins TRBV6-1 and TRBJ2-3, with unresolved D. The CDR3 has 13 residues. V was shortened by 5 bases and J by 4 bases, with 10 bases between the two germline ends. CDR1 MNHNS and CDR2 SASEGT come from the germline V gene. The CDR3 bases are TGTGCCAGCAGTTTACGGCCAGCAGATACGCAGTATTTT. Residues: CASSLRPADTQYF.

This clone was recorded only once. In DNA, the CDR3 is TGTGCCAGCAGTGCCCACTTCATAACCTATGGCTACACCTTC. Translation: CASSAHFITYGYTF. The chain is built from TRBV2 and TRBJ1-2; D gene uncertain. The germline V gene has CDR1 SNHLY and CDR2 FYNNEI. The CDR3 contains 14 residues. Between the trimmed V and J ends, which lost 4 bases and 4 bases, there was a span of 13 bases.

The chain uses TRBV18 and TRBJ1-1; 7 bases are shared with TRBD1. Germline V gives CDR1 KGHSH, CDR2 LQKENI. After removal of 5 bases from V and 2 bases from J, the junction contained 8 bases not matched to a gene. This CDR3 is built from 15 residues. DNA of the CDR3: TGTGCCAGCTCATACTCGGGACAGATAAACACTGAAGCTTTCTTT. As protein: CASSYSGQINTEAFF.

This clone occurred once. The chain uses TRBV5-1 and TRBJ1-1; 8 bases line up with TRBD1. The trim removed 4 bases at V and 8 bases at J, leaving 10 bases unmatched. The CDR3 covers 14 residues. Germline V gene lookup returns CDR1 SGHRS and CDR2 YFSETQ. CDR3 protein: CASSPGQVVVEAFF. The CDR3 coding sequence is TGCGCCAGCAGCCCGGGACAGGTGGTCGTCGAAGCTTTCTTT.

This clone appeared a few times. V is TRBV11-1 and J is TRBJ2-7; D unresolved. CDR3 size: 13 residues. Trimming removed 0 bases from V and 9 bases from J, with 12 bases in between. Germline-derived CDR1 and CDR2 are SGHAT and FQDESV (reference sequence). CDR3 sequence reads: CASSLAVGASQYF. CDR3 DNA: TGTGCCAGCAGCTTAGCGGTGGGCGCCTCGCAGTACTTC.

This clone was seen a single time. The chain couples TRBV6-5 to TRBJ1-5; D unresolved. This CDR3 is 13 amino acids long. The germline V gene encodes CDR1 MNHEY and CDR2 SVGAGI. V was trimmed by 0 bases and J by 7 bases, leaving 7 bases between them. CDR3 sequence reads: CASSYSRGQPQHF. DNA for the CDR3: TGTGCCAGCAGTTACTCACGCGGGCAGCCCCAGCATTTT.

Comment on this clone: One end of the junction does not line up with germline, which may come from a read error. This rearrangement joins TRBV7-7 to TRBJ2-3; 8 nucleotides match TRBD1. Germline lookup yields CDR1 SSHAT and CDR2 FNYEAQ (reference sequence). The CDR3 contains 13 residues. The CDR3 DNA sequence: TGTGCTAGCAGCTTAGGACAGGGAGGTGGGCAGTATTTT. Encoded protein: CASSLGQGGGQYF. Full variable domain (rest looked up from reference TRBV7-7 and TRBJ2-3): GAGVSQSPRYKVTKRGQDVTLRCDPISSHATLYWYQQALGQGPEFLTYFNYEAQPDKSGLPSDRFSAERPEGSISTLTIQRTEQRDSAMYRCASSLGQGGGQYFGPGTRLTVL.

The chain couples TRBV10-3 to TRBJ2-7; 10 bases are a match to TRBD2. Germline V gives CDR1 ENHRY, CDR2 SYGVKD. V shed 3 bases and J 4 bases; nucleotides not matched to a gene: 6. This CDR3 is 15 amino acids long. CDR3 sequence (DNA): TGTGCCATCAGTGAAAGGACTAGCGGAAGATACGAGCAGTACTTC. Residues: CAISERTSGRYEQYF.

The rearrangement links TRBV7-3 to TRBJ1-2, with TRBD1 matching over 8 bases. CDR1 is SGHTA and CDR2 is FQGTGA in the germline V gene. This CDR3 comprises 13 residues. J gave up 7 bases and V 5 bases, and 6 bases lay outside the gene matches. The CDR3 sequence: CASSLAGGSGYTF. CDR3 bases: TGTGCCAGCAGCCTGGCAGGGGGCTCTGGCTACACCTTC.

This chain connects TRBV7-9 to TRBJ2-1; D remains unclear. The CDR3 runs to 15 residues. Trimming removed 5 bases at V and 8 bases at J, with 19 bases between. Germline values: CDR1 SEHNR, CDR2 FQNEAQ (reference sequence). The CDR3 region is CASSAVVQAADEQFF. The DNA of the CDR3 is TGTGCCAGCAGCGCAGTGGTTCAGGCCGCCGATGAGCAGTTCTTC.